This T cell receptor (beta chain) was profiled in a study of T cell responses to AZD1222 COVID-19 vaccine. Study summary: It was second doses at about 4 or about 12 weeks that were pooled.

A remark on this clone: Its matching antigen is unknown.

The germline V gene has CDR1 LGHDT and CDR2 YNNKEL (reference sequence). The CDR3 loop spans 13 amino acids. V was trimmed by 2 bases and J by 7 bases, leaving 8 bases between them. Study-level points and caveats: Only a handful of people who got AZD1222 tested seropositive at baseline.

Assay used: immunoSEQ multiplex PCR; TCRdb lists only in-frame clones, some missing. Of 150,000 or so clones detected, 89% appear once; the ten largest clones hold 5.1%. Sample: peripheral blood, taken on day 0 of AZD1222 vaccination. The V and J genes are TRBV3-1 (or the pseudogene TRBV3-2) and TRBJ2-2; D possibly uses TRBD1 or TRBD2 (5 bases each). This TCR was recovered from an adult in good health. The CDR3 reads CASSQTGGGELFF. In DNA, the CDR3 is TGTGCCAGCAGCCAAACAGGAGGCGGGGAGCTGTTTTTT.